This T cell receptor beta chain is drawn from a study of cytomegalovirus exposure and HLA in healthy donors. Regarding the study as a whole: It emerged from a later analysis that several of the most significant clusters appeared to be linked to common viral pathogens. Presence/absence analyses treated sequencing depth as roughly uniform across donors. Cytomegalovirus association was listed for 170 or so TCR beta chains.

From germline, CDR1 is SEHNR and CDR2 FQNEAQ (reference sequence). CDR3 size: 16 residues. V lost 1 base, J lost 4 bases, and 13 bases lay in between. Turning to this clone: The antigen remains undetermined.

Primers for the PCR totalled 60 Vbeta and 13 Jbeta. Generated by immunoSEQ multiplex PCR, the TCRdb table keeps only in-frame clones and is missing some. The sample holds 77,000 or so clones, roughly 75% seen once. Source material: PBMCs. This chain connects TRBV7-9 to TRBJ1-4; D remains ambiguous. This TCR came from a woman between 35 and 50 years old in good health and CMV-seronegative. Here the CDR3 DNA reads TGTGCCAGCAGCTTAGGCTCAGCGGCTGGTAATGAAAAACTGTTTTTT. This sequence encodes CASSLGSAAGNEKLFF.